Shown below are 23 T cell receptor beta chains from a single sample sequenced in a study of blood T cell repertoires in COVID-19. Assay: immunoSEQ multiplex PCR; the TCRdb copy retains only in-frame clones and omits some. The table includes roughly 700,000 clones, 75% to 90% detected once. The sequenced sample consisted of peripheral blood. Every receptor here comes from a woman younger than 35 with acute or convalescent COVID-19.

The chain recombines TRBV6-5 with TRBJ1-1; D not certain. V was shortened by 7 bases and J by 5 bases, with 11 bases between the two germline ends. The CDR3 spans 12 residues. CDR1 MNHEY and CDR2 SVGAGI come from the germline V gene. CDR3 sequence reads: CASMWGGTEAFF. The CDR3 coding sequence is TGTGCCAGCATGTGGGGAGGGACTGAAGCTTTCTTT.

The genes are TRBV7-9 and TRBJ1-3; 7 bases fit TRBD1. The CDR3 contains 15 residues. V trimming: 2 bases; J trimming: 3 bases; junction bases outside the gene matches: 4. Germline values: CDR1 SEHNR, CDR2 FQNEAQ (reference sequence). The CDR3 here is CASSLRGPSGNTIYF. In DNA, the CDR3 is TGTGCCAGCAGCTTAAGGGGGCCGAGTGGAAACACCATATATTTT.

This clone was seen just once. This chain links TRBV7-2 with TRBJ1-6, with D perhaps matching TRBD1 (6 bases). Trimming shortened V by 2 bases and J by 10 bases, and 15 bases separated the two germline ends. Germline CDR1 reads SGHTA; CDR2 reads FQGNSA. The length of the CDR3 is 15 residues. The CDR3 is CASSLNPGALSPLHF. CDR3 coding DNA: TGTGCCAGCAGCTTAAACCCAGGGGCGTTATCACCCCTCCACTTT.

The CDR3 region has the DNA TGTGCCACCAGTGATTCCCGGGGAGGGAGCTATGGCTACACCTTC. Translating it yields CATSDSRGGSYGYTF. The V gene is TRBV24-1, the J gene TRBJ1-2; D is uncertain. Deletions cut 2 bases from V and 4 bases from J, with 13 bases between. The CDR3 runs to 15 residues. The V gene's germline CDR1 is KGHDR and CDR2 SFDVKD.

The gene calls are TRBV6-5 and TRBJ1-1; D not resolved. There are 16 residues in the CDR3. CDR1 and CDR2 from the germline V gene are MNHEY and SVGAGI. Trimming shortened V by 0 bases and J by 2 bases, and 13 bases separated the two germline ends. The CDR3 here is CASSYSSGRINTEAFF. CDR3 coding DNA: TGTGCCAGCAGTTACTCGAGTGGTAGAATTAACACTGAAGCTTTCTTT.

The chain is built from TRBV6-5 and TRBJ2-1; no definite D call. CDR3 length: 14 amino acids. The germline V gene encodes CDR1 MNHEY and CDR2 SVGAGI. V was cut by 5 bases and J by 8 bases, with 16 bases left in between. CDR3 protein: CASSRNGGRDEQFF. CDR3 DNA: TGTGCCAGCAGTCGAAACGGTGGTAGAGATGAGCAGTTCTTC.

The chain has TRBV11-2 and TRBJ2-7, with D unresolved. The ends were cut back, 3 bases at V and 0 bases at J, with 9 bases in the middle. This CDR3 comprises 14 residues. In germline, CDR1 is SGHAT, CDR2 FQNNGV. The CDR3 loop is CASSFQVSSYEQYF. The CDR3 DNA follows: TGTGCCAGCAGCTTTCAGGTTAGCTCCTACGAGCAGTACTTC.

V usage is TRBV5-1 and J usage is TRBJ1-2; D possibly corresponds to TRBD1 (6 bases). V gave up 3 bases and J gave up 4 bases, with 19 bases separating them. Germline-derived CDR1 and CDR2 are SGHRS and YFSETQ. There are 16 residues in the CDR3. The CDR3 DNA reads as TGCGCCAGCAGCTCAGACAATAGGGGGTTACGCTATGGCTACACCTTC. Encoded protein: CASSSDNRGLRYGYTF.

This rearrangement joins TRBV15 to TRBJ1-3, with D tentatively TRBD1 (6 bases). This CDR3 has 17 amino acids. The germline V gene has CDR1 LNHNV and CDR2 YYDKDF (reference sequence). V lost 1 base, J lost 0 bases, and 13 bases lay in between. The CDR3 DNA reads as TGTGCCACCAGCAGAGTACCGTGGGGGCCCTCTGGAAACACCATATATTTT. Translating it yields CATSRVPWGPSGNTIYF.

This sequence joins TRBV4-1 and TRBJ1-2; unclear D gene. This CDR3 is 16 amino acids long. The V end was cut by 0 bases, the J end by 2 bases, with 13 bases between. Germline V gene lookup returns CDR1 MGHRA and CDR2 YSYEKL. In nucleotides, the CDR3 is TGCGCCAGCAGCCAAGAGCCTAGGCCGCAGAACTATGGCTACACCTTC. It codes for CASSQEPRPQNYGYTF.

This sequence joins TRBV18 and TRBJ2-3; D might be TRBD2 (6 bases). The V gene lost 8 bases and the J gene lost 3 bases, with 15 bases spanning the gap. CDR3 length: 14 residues. Germline CDR1 KGHSH, CDR2 LQKENI. The CDR3 here is CASATRLDTDTQYF. The CDR3 DNA reads TGTGCCAGCGCTACCCGACTAGATACAGATACGCAGTATTTT.

This chain connects TRBV7-2 to TRBJ1-5, with D perhaps TRBD1 (5 bases). The CDR3 runs 13 residues. Trimming removed 5 bases at V and 10 bases at J, with 15 bases between. Germline-derived CDR1 and CDR2 are SGHTA and FQGNSA. In DNA, the CDR3 is TGTGCCAGCAGCAGGGGAGGCGAGGGTCCCCAGCATTTT. Translated, it gives CASSRGGEGPQHF.

V usage is TRBV6-2 or TRBV6-3 and J usage is TRBJ1-1; possible D gene TRBD1, 6 bases. This CDR3 is built from 14 residues. V was shortened by 4 bases and J by 3 bases, with 12 bases between the two germline ends. Germline CDR1 MNHEY, CDR2 SVGEGT. CDR3 nucleotides: TGTGCCAGCAGTTGGACAGCAGGGGACACTGAAGCTTTCTTT. This gives the protein CASSWTAGDTEAFF.

The chain is built from TRBV7-2 and TRBJ1-5, with 9 bases that match TRBD1. The CDR3 covers 13 residues. The V gene's germline CDR1 is SGHTA and CDR2 FQGNSA. J was trimmed by 7 bases and V by 5 bases; bases with no gene match: 3. The CDR3 region is CASSLTGGQPQHF. The CDR3 DNA is TGTGCCAGCAGCCTAACAGGGGGCCAGCCCCAGCATTTT.

The chain uses TRBV5-6 and TRBJ1-5; D is ambiguous. This CDR3 spans 15 amino acids. The V gene lost 2 bases and the J gene lost 3 bases, with 12 bases spanning the gap. The germline CDR1 and CDR2 sequences are SGHDT and YYEEEE. The CDR3: CASSFRGYANQPQHF. The CDR3 nucleotides are TGTGCCAGCAGCTTCCGGGGTTATGCCAATCAGCCCCAGCATTTT. Together with reference TRBV5-6 and TRBJ1-5, the CDR3 gives the full variable domain: DAGVTQSPTHLIKTRGQQVTLRCSPKSGHDTVSWYQQALGQGPQFIFQYYEEEERQRGNFPDRFSGHQFPNYSSELNVNALLLGDSALYLCASSFRGYANQPQHFGDGTRLSIL.

This sequence joins TRBV29-1 and TRBJ2-2, with D maybe TRBD1 (5 bases). With 5 bases removed from V and 0 bases from J, the gap between germline ends came to 10 bases. CDR3 length equals 14 residues. CDR1 is SQVTM, CDR2 ANQGSEA, per germline. CDR3 bases: TGCAGCGTTTTGGGGCAGTCGAACACCGGGGAGCTGTTTTTT. The encoded protein is CSVLGQSNTGELFF.

This rearrangement joins TRBV28 to TRBJ1-1, with D possibly TRBD1 on 6 matching bases. The CDR3 spans 15 residues. Between the trimmed V and J ends, which lost 5 bases and 4 bases, there was a span of 17 bases. Germline V gene data show CDR1 as MDHEN and CDR2 as SYDVKM. The chain's CDR3 is CASSPPRGAGTEAFF. CDR3 bases: TGTGCCAGCAGTCCCCCGCGGGGGGCGGGCACTGAAGCTTTCTTT.

The chain links TRBV5-6 to TRBJ2-3; the match to TRBD1 covers 11 bases. Germline CDR1 and CDR2: SGHDT and YYEEEE. The CDR3 runs to 18 residues. V lost 4 bases to trimming and J lost 4 bases; unmatched junction nucleotides: 14. DNA for the CDR3: TGTGCCAGCAGCCTTTTCTACGGACAGGGGGCCGGGGCAGATACGCAGTATTTT. It encodes CASSLFYGQGAGADTQYF.

V gene TRBV7-2 combines with J gene TRBJ2-1; TRBD2 agrees at 13 bases. This CDR3 is built from 15 residues. V lost 5 bases to trimming and J lost 9 bases; unmatched junction nucleotides: 7. Germline values: CDR1 SGHTA, CDR2 FQGNSA. CDR3 nucleotide sequence: TGTGCCAGCAGCGTAACTAGCGGGGGGGCCAGTGAGCAGTTCTTC. Translation gives CASSVTSGGASEQFF.

As DNA, the CDR3 is TGTGCCAGCAGCTTGTTACTAGCGGGGGATTCCTACAATGAGCAGTTCTTC. Translating it yields CASSLLLAGDSYNEQFF. The rearrangement links TRBV5-6 to TRBJ2-1; TRBD2 agrees at 11 bases. Germline assignment: CDR1 SGHDT and CDR2 YYEEEE. CDR3 length equals 17 residues. The junction had 4 bases not matched to a gene; V was cut back by 1 base and J by 1 base. Variable domain in full (rest from reference TRBV5-6 and TRBJ2-1): DAGVTQSPTHLIKTRGQQVTLRCSPKSGHDTVSWYQQALGQGPQFIFQYYEEEERQRGNFPDRFSGHQFPNYSSELNVNALLLGDSALYLCASSLLLAGDSYNEQFFGPGTRLTVL.

The chain has TRBV3-1 (or the pseudogene TRBV3-2) and TRBJ2-3; 7 positions match TRBD2. CDR3 length: 18 residues. With 2 bases clipped from V and 3 bases from J, the junction kept 14 bases outside the gene matches. Germline-derived CDR1 and CDR2 are LGHDT and YNNKEL (reference sequence). The chain's CDR3 is CASSQRGGARGFTDTQYF. The DNA for the CDR3 is TGTGCCAGCAGCCAAAGGGGAGGCGCGCGGGGGTTTACAGATACGCAGTATTTT.

V usage is TRBV23-1 and J usage is TRBJ1-5; TRBD1 agrees at 7 bases. TRBV23-1 is an ORF, with its function uncertain. The CDR3 is made up of 21 amino acids. J was trimmed by 0 bases and V by 4 bases; bases with no gene match: 21. The CDR3 DNA reads TGCGCCAGCAGTCCGGTATCAAGCCCGACAGGGTACGAGTATAGCAATCAGCCCCAGCATTTT. Translating it yields CASSPVSSPTGYEYSNQPQHF.

The chain has TRBV7-6 and TRBJ1-6, with D unclear. V was trimmed by 1 base and J by 6 bases, leaving 10 bases between them. Germline-derived CDR1 and CDR2 are SGHVS and FNYEAQ. This CDR3 comprises 15 residues. The CDR3 nucleotides read TGTGCCAGCAGCTTAGTTCAGGCCGGTAATTCACCCCTCCACTTT. Amino acids: CASSLVQAGNSPLHF.